This T cell receptor (beta chain) was sequenced for a study of cytomegalovirus exposure and HLA in healthy donors. With 60 Vbeta and 13 Jbeta primers, the PCR was carried out. Assay used: immunoSEQ multiplex PCR; TCRdb lists only in-frame clones, some missing. The sample has about 70,000 clones, over 70% seen once. This CDR3 has 14 amino acids. Germline V lookup: CDR1 SNHLY, CDR2 FYNNEI. After removal of 10 bases from V and 1 base from J, the junction contained 9 bases not matched to a gene. Of note for this clone: Its antigen is currently unknown.

Study conclusions and caveats: Reported findings show TCR beta sequences accurately forecast HLA-A and HLA-B alleles in most subjects.

This sequence originates from a human donor in good health. This sequence joins TRBV2 and TRBJ1-1; 7 nucleotides align to TRBD1. Sequencing was carried out using PBMCs. The CDR3 region is CAIPPDRANTEAFF. Written as DNA, the CDR3 is TGTGCCATCCCCCCAGACAGGGCGAACACTGAAGCTTTCTTT.